This T cell receptor (beta chain) was captured in a study of early T cells in non-severe SARS-CoV-2 infection. TCRdb itself ran the 5' RACE reads through MiXCR, one entry per CDR3 protein. The repertoire has roughly 77,000 distinct CDR3 sequences, 12% of them found once; the top ten carry about 4.2%. Germline CDR1 is SQVTM and CDR2 is ANQGSEA. This CDR3 is 13 amino acids long. V lost 7 bases, J lost 0 bases, and 3 bases stayed unmatched. The specimen was whole blood. The sequence was obtained from an adult who was a healthcare worker with PCR-confirmed SARS-CoV-2 infection or an uninfected control (not recorded which). The chain joins TRBV29-1 to TRBJ2-7; 10 nucleotides agree with TRBD1. CDR3 protein: CSAGQGGSYEQYF. CDR3 in DNA: TGCAGCGCTGGACAGGGGGGCTCCTACGAGCAGTACTTC.